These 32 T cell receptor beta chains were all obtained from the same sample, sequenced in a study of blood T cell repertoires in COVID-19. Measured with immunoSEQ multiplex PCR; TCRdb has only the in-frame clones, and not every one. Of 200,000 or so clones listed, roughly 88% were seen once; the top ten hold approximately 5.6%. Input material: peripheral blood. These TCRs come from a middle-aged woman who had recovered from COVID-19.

The CDR3 nucleotides read TGTGCCAGCAAAGGCAGGGGGCACACTGAAGCTTTCTTT. As protein: CASKGRGHTEAFF. The genes are TRBV25-1 and TRBJ1-1; 8 bases align to TRBD1. The CDR3 is 13 residues long. From germline, CDR1 is MGHDK and CDR2 SYGVNS. J gave up 3 bases and V 7 bases, and 4 bases lay outside the gene matches.

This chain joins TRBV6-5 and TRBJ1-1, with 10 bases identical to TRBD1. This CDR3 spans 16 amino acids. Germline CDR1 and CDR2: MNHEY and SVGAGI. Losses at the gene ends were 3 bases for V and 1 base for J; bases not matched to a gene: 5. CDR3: CASSYWTGGGNTEAFF. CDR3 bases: TGTGCCAGCAGTTATTGGACAGGGGGTGGGAACACTGAAGCTTTCTTT.

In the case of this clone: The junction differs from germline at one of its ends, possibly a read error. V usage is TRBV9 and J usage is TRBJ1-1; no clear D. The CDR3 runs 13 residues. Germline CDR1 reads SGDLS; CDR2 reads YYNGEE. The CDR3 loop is CASSDMWSGEAFF. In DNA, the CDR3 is TGTGCCAGTAGCGATATGTGGTCCGGTGAAGCTTTCTTT.

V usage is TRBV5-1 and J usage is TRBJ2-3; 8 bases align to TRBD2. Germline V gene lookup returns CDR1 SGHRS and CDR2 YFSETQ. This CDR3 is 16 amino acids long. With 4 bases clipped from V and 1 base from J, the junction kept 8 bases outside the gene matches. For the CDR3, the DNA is TGCGCCAGCAGCCGATATAGCGGGACTGGCACAGATACGCAGTATTTT. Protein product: CASSRYSGTGTDTQYF.

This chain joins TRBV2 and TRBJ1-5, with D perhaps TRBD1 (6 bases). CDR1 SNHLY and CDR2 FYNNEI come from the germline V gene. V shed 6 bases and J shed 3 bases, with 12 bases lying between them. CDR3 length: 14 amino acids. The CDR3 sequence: CASRPTGLNQPQHF. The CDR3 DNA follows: TGTGCCAGCAGGCCTACAGGGCTCAATCAGCCCCAGCATTTT. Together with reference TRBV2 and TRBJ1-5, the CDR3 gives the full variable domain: EPEVTQTPSHQVTQMGQEVILRCVPISNHLYFYWYRQILGQKVEFLVSFYNNEISEKSEIFDDQFSVERPDGSNFTLKIRSTKLEDSAMYFCASRPTGLNQPQHFGDGTRLSIL.

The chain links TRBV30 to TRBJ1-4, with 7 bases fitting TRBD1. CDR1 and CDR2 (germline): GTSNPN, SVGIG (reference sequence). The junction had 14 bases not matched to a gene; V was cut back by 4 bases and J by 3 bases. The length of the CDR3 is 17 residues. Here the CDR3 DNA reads TGTGCCTGGACCGCGACAGGGCCGGACGGGGCTAATGAAAAACTGTTTTTT. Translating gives CAWTATGPDGANEKLFF.

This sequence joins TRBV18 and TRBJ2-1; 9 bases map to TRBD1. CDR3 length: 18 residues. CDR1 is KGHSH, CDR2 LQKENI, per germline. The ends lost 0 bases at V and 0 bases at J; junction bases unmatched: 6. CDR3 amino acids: CASSPPGQGSGSYNEQFF. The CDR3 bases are TGTGCCAGCTCACCACCAGGACAGGGGTCGGGCTCCTACAATGAGCAGTTCTTC.

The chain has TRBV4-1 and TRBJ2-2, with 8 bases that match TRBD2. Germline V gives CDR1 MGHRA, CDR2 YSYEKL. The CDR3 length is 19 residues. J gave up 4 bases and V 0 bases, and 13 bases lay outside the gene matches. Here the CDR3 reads CASSQEGGSGKLGTGELFF. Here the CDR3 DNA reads TGCGCCAGCAGCCAAGAAGGAGGTAGCGGGAAATTAGGCACCGGGGAGCTGTTTTTT.

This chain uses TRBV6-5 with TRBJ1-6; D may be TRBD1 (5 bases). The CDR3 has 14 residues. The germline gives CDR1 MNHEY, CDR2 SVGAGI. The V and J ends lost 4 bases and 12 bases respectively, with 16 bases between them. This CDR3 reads CASSLQESGLPLHF. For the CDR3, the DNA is TGTGCCAGCAGTTTACAGGAATCGGGTTTACCCCTCCACTTT.

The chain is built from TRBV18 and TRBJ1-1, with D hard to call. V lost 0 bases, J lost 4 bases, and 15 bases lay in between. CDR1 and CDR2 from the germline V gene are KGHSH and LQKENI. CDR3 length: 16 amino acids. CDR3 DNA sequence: TGTGCCAGCTCACCACCGATCAGGTTGGAGGTCACTGAAGCTTTCTTT. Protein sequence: CASSPPIRLEVTEAFF.

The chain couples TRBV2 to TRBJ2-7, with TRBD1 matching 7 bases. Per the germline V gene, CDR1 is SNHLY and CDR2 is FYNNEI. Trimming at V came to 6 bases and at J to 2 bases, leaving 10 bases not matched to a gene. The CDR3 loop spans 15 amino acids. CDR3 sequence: CASRLDRAEAYEQYF. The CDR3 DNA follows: TGTGCCAGCAGACTCGACAGGGCAGAGGCCTACGAGCAGTACTTC.

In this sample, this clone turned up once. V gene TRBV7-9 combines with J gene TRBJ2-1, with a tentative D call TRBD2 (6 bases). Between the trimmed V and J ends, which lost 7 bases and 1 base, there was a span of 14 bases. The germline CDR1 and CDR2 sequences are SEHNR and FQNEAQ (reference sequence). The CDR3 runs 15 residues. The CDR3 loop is CASTLSGSSYNEQFF. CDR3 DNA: TGTGCCAGCACCCTTAGCGGATCTTCCTACAATGAGCAGTTCTTC.

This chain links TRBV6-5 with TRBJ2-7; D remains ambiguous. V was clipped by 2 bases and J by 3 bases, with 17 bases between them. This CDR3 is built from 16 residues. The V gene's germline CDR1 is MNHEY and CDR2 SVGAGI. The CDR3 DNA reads TGTGCCAGCAGTTACGAAGATTCTAGTCTCGGCTACGAGCAGTACTTC. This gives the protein CASSYEDSSLGYEQYF.

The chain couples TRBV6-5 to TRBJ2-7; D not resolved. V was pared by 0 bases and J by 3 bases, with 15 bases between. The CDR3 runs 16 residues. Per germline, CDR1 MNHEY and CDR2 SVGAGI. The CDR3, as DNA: TGTGCCAGCAGTTACTCGGGCCAGCTCACCGGCTACGAGCAGTACTTC. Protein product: CASSYSGQLTGYEQYF.

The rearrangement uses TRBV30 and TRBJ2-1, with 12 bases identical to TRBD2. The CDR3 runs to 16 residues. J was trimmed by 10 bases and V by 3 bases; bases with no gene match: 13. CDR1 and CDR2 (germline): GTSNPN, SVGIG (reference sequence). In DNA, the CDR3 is TGTGCCTGGAGGCCCATGAGACTAGCGGGAGAGGAGGAGCAGTTCTTC. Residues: CAWRPMRLAGEEEQFF.

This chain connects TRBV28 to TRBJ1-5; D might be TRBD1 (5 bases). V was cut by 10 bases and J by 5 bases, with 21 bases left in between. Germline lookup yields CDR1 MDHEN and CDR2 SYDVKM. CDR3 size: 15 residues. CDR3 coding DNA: TGTGCCACCAATCAGGGTTCGCGTTGGGATCAGCCCCAGCATTTT. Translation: CATNQGSRWDQPQHF.

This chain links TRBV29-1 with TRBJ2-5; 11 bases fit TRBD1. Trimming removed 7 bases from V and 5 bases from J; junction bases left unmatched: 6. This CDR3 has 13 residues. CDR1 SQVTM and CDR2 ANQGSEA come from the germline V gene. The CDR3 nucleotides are TGCAGCGATGCCGGGACAGGGGGTGAGACCCAGTACTTC. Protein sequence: CSDAGTGGETQYF.

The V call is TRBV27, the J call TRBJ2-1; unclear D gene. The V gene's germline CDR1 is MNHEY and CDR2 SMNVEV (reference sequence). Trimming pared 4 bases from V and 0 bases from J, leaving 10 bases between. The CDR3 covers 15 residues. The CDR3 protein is CASSSFDNSYNEQFF. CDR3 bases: TGTGCCAGCAGTTCCTTTGACAACTCCTACAATGAGCAGTTCTTC.

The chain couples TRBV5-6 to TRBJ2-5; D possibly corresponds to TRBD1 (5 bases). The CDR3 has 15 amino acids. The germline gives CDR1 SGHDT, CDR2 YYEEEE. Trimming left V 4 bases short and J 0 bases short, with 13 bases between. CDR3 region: CASSIMGQYQETQYF. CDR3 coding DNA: TGTGCCAGCAGCATAATGGGGCAGTACCAAGAGACCCAGTACTTC.

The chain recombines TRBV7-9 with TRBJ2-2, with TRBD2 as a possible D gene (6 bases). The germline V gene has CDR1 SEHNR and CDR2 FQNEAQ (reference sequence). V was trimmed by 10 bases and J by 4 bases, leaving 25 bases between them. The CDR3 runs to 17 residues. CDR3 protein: CATLQAGIPGGTGELFF. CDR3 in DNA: TGTGCCACCCTCCAAGCGGGCATACCGGGTGGCACCGGGGAGCTGTTTTTT. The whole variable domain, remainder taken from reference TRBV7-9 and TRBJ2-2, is DTGVSQNPRHKITKRGQNVTFRCDPISEHNRLYWYRQTLGQGPEFLTYFQNEAQLEKSRLLSDRFSAERPKGSFSTLEIQRTEQGDSAMYLCATLQAGIPGGTGELFFGEGSRLTVL.

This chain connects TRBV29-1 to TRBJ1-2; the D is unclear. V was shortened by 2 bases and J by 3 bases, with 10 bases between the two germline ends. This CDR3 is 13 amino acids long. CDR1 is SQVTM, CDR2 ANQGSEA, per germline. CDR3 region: CSVELAEHYGYTF. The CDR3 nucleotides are TGCAGCGTTGAACTGGCAGAACACTATGGCTACACCTTC.

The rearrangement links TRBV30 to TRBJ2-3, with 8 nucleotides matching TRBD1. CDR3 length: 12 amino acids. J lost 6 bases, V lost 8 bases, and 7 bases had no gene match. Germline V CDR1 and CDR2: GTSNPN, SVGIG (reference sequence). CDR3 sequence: CARTGSSDTQYF. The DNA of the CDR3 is TGTGCCCGGACAGGGTCATCGGATACGCAGTATTTT.

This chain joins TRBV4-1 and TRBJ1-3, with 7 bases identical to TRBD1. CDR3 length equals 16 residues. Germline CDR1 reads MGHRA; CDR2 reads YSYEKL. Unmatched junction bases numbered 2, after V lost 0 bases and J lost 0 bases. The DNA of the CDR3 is TGCGCCAGCAGCCAAGATCGGACAGGCTCTGGAAACACCATATATTTT. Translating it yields CASSQDRTGSGNTIYF.

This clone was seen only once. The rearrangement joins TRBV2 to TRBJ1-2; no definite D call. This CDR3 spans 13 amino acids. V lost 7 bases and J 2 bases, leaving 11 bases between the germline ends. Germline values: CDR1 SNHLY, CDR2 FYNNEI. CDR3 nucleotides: TGTGCCAGCAAGCCGGGAGGGAACTATGGCTACACCTTC. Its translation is CASKPGGNYGYTF.

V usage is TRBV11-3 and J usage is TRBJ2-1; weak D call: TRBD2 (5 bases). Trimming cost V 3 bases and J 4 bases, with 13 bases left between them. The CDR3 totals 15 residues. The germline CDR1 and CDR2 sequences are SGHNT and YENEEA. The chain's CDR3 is CASSFGLLAYNEQFF. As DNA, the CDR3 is TGTGCCAGCAGCTTCGGACTCTTAGCTTACAATGAGCAGTTCTTC.

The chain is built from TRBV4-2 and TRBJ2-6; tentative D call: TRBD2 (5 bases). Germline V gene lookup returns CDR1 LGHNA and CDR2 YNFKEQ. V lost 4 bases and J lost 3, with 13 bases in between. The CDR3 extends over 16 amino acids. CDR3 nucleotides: TGTGCCAGCAGCCCCGGAGTAGGGAGTGGGGCCAACGTCCTGACTTTC. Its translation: CASSPGVGSGANVLTF.

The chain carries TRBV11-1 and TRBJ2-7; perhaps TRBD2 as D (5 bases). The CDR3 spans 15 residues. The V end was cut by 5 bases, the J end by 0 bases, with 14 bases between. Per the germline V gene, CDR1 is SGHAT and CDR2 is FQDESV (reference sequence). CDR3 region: CASSLGIAFSYEQYF. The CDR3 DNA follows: TGTGCCAGCAGCCTGGGCATAGCGTTCTCCTACGAGCAGTACTTC. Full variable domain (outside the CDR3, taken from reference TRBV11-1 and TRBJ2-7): EAEVAQSPRYKITEKSQAVAFWCDPISGHATLYWYRQILGQGPELLVQFQDESVVDDSQLPKDRFSAERLKGVDSTLKIQPAELGDSAMYLCASSLGIAFSYEQYFGPGTRLTVT.

This CDR3 reads CASSYPAGLDEQFF. Here the CDR3 DNA reads TGTGCCAGCAGTTACCCGGCGGGGTTGGATGAGCAGTTCTTC. The V call is TRBV6-6, the J call TRBJ2-1, with D perhaps matching TRBD2 (6 bases). Trimming removed 2 bases from V and 8 bases from J, with 13 bases in between. This CDR3 has 14 residues. Germline V gene data show CDR1 as MNHNY and CDR2 as SVGAGI (reference sequence).

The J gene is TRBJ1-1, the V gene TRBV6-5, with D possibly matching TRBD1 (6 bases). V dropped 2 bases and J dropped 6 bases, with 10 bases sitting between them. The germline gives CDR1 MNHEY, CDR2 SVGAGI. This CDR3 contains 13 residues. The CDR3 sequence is CASSYGGSSEAFF. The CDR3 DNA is TGTGCCAGCAGTTACGGGGGCAGTTCTGAAGCTTTCTTT.

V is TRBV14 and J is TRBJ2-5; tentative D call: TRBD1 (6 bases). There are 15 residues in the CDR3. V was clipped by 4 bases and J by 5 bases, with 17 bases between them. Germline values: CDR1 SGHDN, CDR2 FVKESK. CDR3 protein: CASSRTLGAQETQYF. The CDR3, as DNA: TGTGCCAGCAGCCGTACACTGGGGGCGCAGGAGACCCAGTACTTC.

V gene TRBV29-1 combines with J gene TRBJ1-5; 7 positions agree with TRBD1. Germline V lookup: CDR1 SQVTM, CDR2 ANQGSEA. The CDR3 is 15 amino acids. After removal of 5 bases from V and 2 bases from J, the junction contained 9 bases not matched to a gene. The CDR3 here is CSVTLGTDRNQPQHF. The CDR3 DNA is TGCAGCGTTACCCTCGGGACAGACCGCAATCAGCCCCAGCATTTT.

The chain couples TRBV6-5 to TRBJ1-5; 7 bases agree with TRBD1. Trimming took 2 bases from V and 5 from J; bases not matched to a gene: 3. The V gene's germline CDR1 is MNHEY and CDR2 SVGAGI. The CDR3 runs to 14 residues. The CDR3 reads CASSYRQGDQPQHF. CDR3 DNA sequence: TGTGCCAGCAGTTACCGACAGGGAGATCAGCCCCAGCATTTT.